These T cell receptor beta chains were read from a single sample in a study of shared clonotypes between healthy human individuals. This table comes from immunoSEQ multiplex PCR, and its TCRdb copy is limited to in-frame clones, with some not included. The repertoire holds 330,000 or so clones, with about 74% as singletons. Specimen: memory CD4+ T cells sorted from blood. The receptors here all came from a man under 40 in good health. CDR3s include the opening cysteine and the closing phenylalanine or tryptophan. A D gene is named only where the DNA matches it firmly. The size of a clone is reported for some rows only, either as once, few or many, or as a class for expanded clones.

D gene: .; clone size: .; J gene: TRBJ1-5; V gene: TRBV2; CDR3 DNA: TGTGCCAGCAGTGAAGGTAGCAATCAGCCCCAGCATTTT; CDR3 protein: CASSEGSNQPQHF
D gene: TRBD1; clone size: .; J gene: TRBJ1-5; V gene: TRBV6-1; CDR3 DNA: TGTGCCAGCAGCGACAGGGGTTTTGGACAGCCCCAGCATTTT; CDR3 protein: CASSDRGFGQPQHF
D gene: .; clone size: .; J gene: TRBJ2-2; V gene: TRBV1; CDR3 DNA: TGCACCAGCAGCCATCAGGGGGCGAACGGGGAGCTGTTTTTT; CDR3 protein: CTSSHQGANGELFF
D gene: .; clone size: once; J gene: TRBJ2-7; V gene: TRBV18; CDR3 DNA: TGTGCCAGCTCACCACTTACCAGCGACCAGTCCTACGAGCAGTACTTC; CDR3 protein: CASSPLTSDQSYEQYF
D gene: TRBD1; clone size: few; J gene: TRBJ1-4; V gene: TRBV2; CDR3 DNA: TGTGCCAGCGATCAGACAGGGGCGGTCGAAAAACTGTTTTTT; CDR3 protein: CASDQTGAVEKLFF
D gene: .; clone size: .; J gene: TRBJ2-2; V gene: TRBV5-4; CDR3 DNA: TGTGCCAGCAGCTTGGGGCAGACCACCACCGGGGAGCTGTTTTTT; CDR3 protein: CASSLGQTTTGELFF
D gene: TRBD1; clone size: .; J gene: TRBJ2-1; V gene: TRBV7-9; CDR3 DNA: TGTGCCAGCAGCCGACAGGGGGTGATCTACAATGAGCAGTTCTTC; CDR3 protein: CASSRQGVIYNEQFF
D gene: TRBD1; clone size: .; J gene: TRBJ2-5; V gene: TRBV11-3; CDR3 DNA: TGTGCCAGCAGCATAATACAGGGGGCGAGGGAGACCCAGTACTTC; CDR3 protein: CASSIIQGARETQYF
D gene: TRBD2; clone size: .; J gene: TRBJ2-1; V gene: TRBV28; CDR3 DNA: TGTGCCAGCAGGCCCGGACTAGCGGACAATGAGCAGTTCTTC; CDR3 protein: CASRPGLADNEQFF
D gene: .; clone size: .; J gene: TRBJ1-2; V gene: TRBV7-9; CDR3 DNA: TGTGCCAGCAGCTTACTTCTTGGGGCCTGCACCTTC; CDR3 protein: CASSLLLGACTF
D gene: .; clone size: .; J gene: TRBJ2-1; V gene: TRBV18; CDR3 DNA: TGTGCCAGCTCACCACTCATAAACAATGAGCAGTTCTTC; CDR3 protein: CASSPLINNEQFF
D gene: TRBD2; clone size: .; J gene: TRBJ2-7; V gene: TRBV29-1; CDR3 DNA: TGCAGCGTCGCCCCCTGGGGCGGGAGTCCCTACGAGCAGTACTTC; CDR3 protein: CSVAPWGGSPYEQYF
D gene: .; clone size: .; J gene: TRBJ2-1; V gene: TRBV11-3; CDR3 DNA: TGTGCCAGCAAGCCCGAACCCCCCGCCAACGAGCAGTTCTTC; CDR3 protein: CASKPEPPANEQFF
D gene: TRBD1; clone size: .; J gene: TRBJ1-2; V gene: TRBV19; CDR3 DNA: TGTGCCAGTAGGCGGGGACAGGTCCGGTATGGCTACACCTTC; CDR3 protein: CASRRGQVRYGYTF
D gene: .; clone size: .; J gene: TRBJ2-5; V gene: TRBV7-7; CDR3 DNA: TGTGCTAGCAGCTTAGGACTCGGAGAGACCCAGTACTTC; CDR3 protein: CASSLGLGETQYF
D gene: .; clone size: .; J gene: TRBJ1-1; V gene: TRBV7-8; CDR3 DNA: TGTGCCAGCATATCTGGATCGTTCAGGGGTGGGGAGACTGAAGCTTTCTTT; CDR3 protein: CASISGSFRGGETEAFF
D gene: .; clone size: .; J gene: TRBJ2-1; V gene: TRBV4-1; CDR3 DNA: TGCGCCAGCAGCCAAGCTCGTGATCCGGGAGTCTCCAATGAGCAGTTCTTC; CDR3 protein: CASSQARDPGVSNEQFF
D gene: .; clone size: .; J gene: TRBJ2-5; V gene: TRBV19; CDR3 DNA: TGTGCCAGTAGCGGGAGCAGAGACTACCAAGAGACCCAGTACTTC; CDR3 protein: CASSGSRDYQETQYF
D gene: .; clone size: .; J gene: TRBJ2-7; V gene: TRBV7-8; CDR3 DNA: TGTGCCAGCAGCTTAGGATCTGGCAGGGCCAGATTCTTCTACGAGCAGTACTTC; CDR3 protein: CASSLGSGRARFFYEQYF
D gene: TRBD1; clone size: .; J gene: TRBJ2-2; V gene: TRBV7-2; CDR3 DNA: TGTGCCAGCAGCTTAATGTTGGGGACAGGGGACACCGGGGAGCTGTTTTTT; CDR3 protein: CASSLMLGTGDTGELFF
D gene: .; clone size: few; J gene: TRBJ2-7; V gene: TRBV5-4; CDR3 DNA: TGTGCCAGCAGCGATCCCGGACAGACTCGCTACGAGCAGTACTTC; CDR3 protein: CASSDPGQTRYEQYF
D gene: TRBD1; clone size: .; J gene: TRBJ1-5; V gene: TRBV5-3; CDR3 DNA: TGTGCCGGCAATAATACAGGGGTCTTCAATCAGCCCCAGCATTTT; CDR3 protein: CAGNNTGVFNQPQHF
D gene: TRBD2; clone size: few; J gene: TRBJ2-1; V gene: TRBV18; CDR3 DNA: TGTGCCAGCTCCCCGGGACTAGCGGGAGTACTCCTCGTGAATGAGCAGTTCTTC; CDR3 protein: CASSPGLAGVLLVNEQFF
D gene: .; clone size: .; J gene: TRBJ2-7; V gene: TRBV6-1; CDR3 DNA: TGTGCCAGCAGCACCACAGCCGAGCAGTACTTC; CDR3 protein: CASSTTAEQYF
D gene: .; clone size: .; J gene: TRBJ1-5; V gene: TRBV6-1; CDR3 DNA: TGTGCCAGCAGCCCGGGACCCCCTAAGCCCCAGCATTTT; CDR3 protein: CASSPGPPKPQHF
D gene: TRBD2; clone size: .; J gene: TRBJ2-1; V gene: TRBV5-6; CDR3 DNA: TGTGCCAGCACCAAAGCGGGAGCCGCCAATGAGCAGTTCTTC; CDR3 protein: CASTKAGAANEQFF
D gene: TRBD2; clone size: .; J gene: TRBJ2-3; V gene: TRBV2; CDR3 DNA: TGTGCCAGCCGGATAGCGGGAGCAGATACGCAGTATTTT; CDR3 protein: CASRIAGADTQYF